Presented here are 17 T cell receptor beta chains from one specimen sequenced in a study of beta chain features in type 1 diabetes. Expressed TCRB transcripts got sequenced, as all isolated RNA was reverse transcribed. Data came from immunoSEQ multiplex PCR; TCRdb stores just in-frame clones and leaves some out. This sample has 150,000 to 200,000 clones, with just over 9% found just once. Sequencing used central memory CD4+ T cells from blood. These receptors were taken from a woman aged 18-35 years in good health.

V is TRBV29-1 and J is TRBJ1-5; D is ambiguous. Germline V gene lookup returns CDR1 SQVTM and CDR2 ANQGSEA. The CDR3 length is 14 residues. The V gene lost 4 bases and the J gene lost 4 bases, with 14 bases spanning the gap. The CDR3 protein is CSVVQAGGNQPQHF. The CDR3 nucleotides read TGCAGCGTTGTGCAGGCAGGCGGGAATCAGCCCCAGCATTTT. The variable domain in full, completed from reference TRBV29-1 and TRBJ1-5, reads SAVISQKPSRDICQRGTSLTIQCQVDSQVTMMFWYRQQPGQSLTLIATANQGSEATYESGFVIDKFPISRPNLTFSTLTVSNMSPEDSSIYLCSVVQAGGNQPQHFGDGTRLSIL.

This sequence joins TRBV11-1 and TRBJ1-5; D is unclear. With 5 bases removed from V and 2 bases from J, the gap between germline ends came to 13 bases. Germline-derived CDR1 and CDR2 are SGHAT and FQDESV (reference sequence). This CDR3 contains 15 residues. The CDR3 sequence is CASSPGRGGNQPQHF. DNA for the CDR3: TGTGCCAGCAGCCCAGGTCGGGGAGGCAATCAGCCCCAGCATTTT.

In this sample, this clone turned up a few times. This sequence joins TRBV5-8 and TRBJ1-1; unclear D gene. The CDR3 is 14 residues long. Germline-derived CDR1 and CDR2 are SGHTS and YDEGEE. Trimming removed 2 bases from V and 3 bases from J, with 11 bases in between. This CDR3 reads CASSFPVDYTEAFF. CDR3 DNA: TGTGCCAGCAGCTTTCCCGTCGACTACACTGAAGCTTTCTTT.

V gene TRBV7-2 combines with J gene TRBJ2-7; D call uncertain. Trimming took off 1 base at V and 7 bases at J, with 14 bases between the two ends. The CDR3 totals 14 residues. Germline loops: CDR1 SGHTA, CDR2 FQGNSA. The CDR3 sequence is CASSLDYGSREQYF. DNA for the CDR3: TGTGCCAGCAGCTTAGACTACGGGTCGCGGGAGCAGTACTTC.

V is TRBV2 and J is TRBJ2-1, with D unresolved. Germline-derived CDR1 and CDR2 are SNHLY and FYNNEI. The V end was cut by 7 bases, the J end by 0 bases, with 10 bases between. CDR3 length: 14 residues. This chain's CDR3 is CASIAAGSYNEQFF. The CDR3 coding sequence is TGTGCCAGCATAGCAGCTGGCTCCTACAATGAGCAGTTCTTC.

The sample holds a few counts of this clone. One junction end does not reproduce the germline sequence, and a read error may be involved. The chain recombines TRBV6-1 with TRBJ2-4; TRBD2 matches at 12 bases. Germline lookup yields CDR1 MNHNS and CDR2 SASEGT. This CDR3 is built from 17 residues. The CDR3 sequence is CAISEVPTGLAGKNQYF. The DNA for the CDR3 is TGTGCCATCAGTGAAGTCCCTACTGGACTAGCGGGGAAAAATCAGTACTTC.

This clone has only a few counts. This sequence joins TRBV5-6 and TRBJ2-7; 9 bases line up with TRBD1. V lost 4 bases to trimming and J lost 3 bases; unmatched junction nucleotides: 5. Germline V gene lookup returns CDR1 SGHDT and CDR2 YYEEEE. The CDR3 runs to 14 residues. The CDR3 DNA sequence: TGTGCCAGCAGCACCGGACAGGGGAGCTACGAGCAGTACTTC. Its translation: CASSTGQGSYEQYF.

This clone was detected a few times. Other DNA sequences in this sample translate to the same CDR3. V is TRBV7-2 and J is TRBJ2-5; 7 positions match TRBD1. Unmatched junction bases numbered 4, after V lost 1 base and J lost 5 bases. The CDR3 spans 14 residues. The germline V gene has CDR1 SGHTA and CDR2 FQGNSA. The CDR3 region has the DNA TGTGCCAGCAGCTTAGGAGGGGGCAGGGAGACCCAGTACTTC. It codes for CASSLGGGRETQYF.

This chain connects TRBV9 to TRBJ1-1, with 8 nucleotides matching TRBD1. CDR3 length: 15 residues. Germline V gene lookup returns CDR1 SGDLS and CDR2 YYNGEE. With 0 bases clipped from V and 1 base from J, the junction kept 2 bases outside the gene matches. As DNA, the CDR3 is TGTGCCAGCAGCGTAGGACAGGGGAAGAACACTGAAGCTTTCTTT. Protein: CASSVGQGKNTEAFF.

This clone has only a few counts. The rearrangement links TRBV25-1 to TRBJ2-3, with a possible D match to TRBD1 (6 bases). Trimming took off 3 bases at V and 7 bases at J, with 8 bases between the two ends. The germline V gene has CDR1 MGHDK and CDR2 SYGVNS. The CDR3 has 12 amino acids. The CDR3 DNA sequence: TGTGCCAGCAGTGACAGGGGCCATACGCAGTATTTT. Its translation: CASSDRGHTQYF.

The genes are TRBV2 and TRBJ1-3; D perhaps matches TRBD1 (5 bases). This CDR3 spans 14 amino acids. Trimming removed 7 bases from V and 2 bases from J, with 12 bases in between. Per the germline V gene, CDR1 is SNHLY and CDR2 is FYNNEI. The DNA of the CDR3 is TGTGCCAGCACGTTGGGGGGGGCTGGAAACACCATATATTTT. It codes for CASTLGGAGNTIYF.

CDR3 sequence (DNA): TGCAGCGTTGGGAAATTGCAGGGGGTATCCTACGAGCAGTACTTC. Translated, it gives CSVGKLQGVSYEQYF. The J gene is TRBJ2-7, the V gene TRBV29-1; 7 positions agree with TRBD1. CDR3 length: 15 residues. V was pared by 4 bases and J by 1 base, with 10 bases of the junction left unmatched. Germline V gene sequence: CDR1 SQVTM, CDR2 ANQGSEA.

This clone was seen a few times. This sequence joins TRBV6-1 and TRBJ1-5; 8 bases agree with TRBD1. V lost 6 bases and J lost 7; bases outside the gene matches: 11. The CDR3 totals 15 residues. Per germline, CDR1 MNHNS and CDR2 SASEGT. CDR3 DNA: TGTGCCAGCAGGTCGACGACAGGGGTGGGGCAGCCCCAGCATTTT. It codes for CASRSTTGVGQPQHF.

CDR3 nucleotide sequence: TGTGCCATCAGTGAGTCGGGGACTAGCGGTTCCTACGAGCAGTACTTC. Its translation is CAISESGTSGSYEQYF. The chain combines TRBV10-3 with TRBJ2-5; 11 bases line up with TRBD2. The J call is in doubt because the DNA end fits TRBJ2-7 better. The CDR3 runs to 16 residues. The V gene's germline CDR1 is ENHRY and CDR2 SYGVKD.

The table lists this clone with a few counts. J is TRBJ2-1 and V is TRBV11-3; TRBD2 aligns across 8 bases. The CDR3 length is 15 residues. Losses at the gene ends were 1 base for V and 6 bases for J; bases not matched to a gene: 5. Germline CDR1 reads SGHNT; CDR2 reads YENEEA. Written as DNA, the CDR3 is TGTGCCAGCAGCTTAGGGGGACTAGTAGGCAATGAGCAGTTCTTC. It specifies CASSLGGLVGNEQFF.

The table lists this clone with a few counts. J is TRBJ1-2 and V is TRBV30; the match to TRBD1 covers 12 bases. CDR3 length equals 15 residues. Unmatched junction bases numbered 8, after V lost 1 base and J lost 8 bases. Germline V gives CDR1 GTSNPN, CDR2 SVGIG (reference sequence). The CDR3 is CAWSAPGQGASGYTF. Written as DNA, the CDR3 is TGTGCCTGGAGTGCCCCGGGACAGGGGGCATCGGGCTACACCTTC.

This chain connects TRBV7-8 to TRBJ2-3; TRBD2 matches 12 bases. Trimming at V came to 5 bases and at J to 3 bases, leaving 9 bases not matched to a gene. Germline V gene data show CDR1 as SGHVS and CDR2 as FQNEAQ. The CDR3 runs 17 residues. Here the CDR3 reads CASSTGLAGGRTDTQYF. CDR3 coding DNA: TGTGCCAGCAGCACGGGTCTAGCGGGGGGGCGGACAGATACGCAGTATTTT.